This TCR beta chain was sequenced for a study of read filtering for tumor transcriptome and immune sequencing. At the level of the study: Mean patient age was roughly 72 years, range roughly 40 to 80; over 16 male, 11 to 15 female.

Comment on this clonotype: The junction differs from germline at one of its ends, possibly a read error.

The library was built from roughly 400 ng RNA with molecular barcoded adaptors for alpha/delta and beta/gamma chains. TCRdb recomputed calls from the reads with MiXCR, one row per CDR3 protein. The sample contains 20,000 to 30,000 distinct CDR3 sequences, around 20% of which appear only once. The CDR3 spans 16 residues. The clonotype was recovered from a donor aged 40 or over with multiple myeloma. The V gene is TRBV6-7, the J gene TRBJ2-1, with 7 bases lining up with TRBD2. TRBV6-7 counts as an open reading frame of uncertain function. Input material: a population of CD138-negative cells sorted from bone marrow. The CDR3: CSSTYILASSYNEQFF. For the CDR3, the DNA is TGTTCCAGCACTTACATACTAGCGAGCTCCTACAATGAGCAGTTCTTC.